The clone carrying this TCR beta chain came up a few times. Its antigen is not identified. Time point noted: sample taken at primary tumor resection. The data are from a study of spatial heterogeneity in lung cancer. General study results and limits: The number of expanded tumor alpha and beta chains correlated with mutation number.

Trimming removed 6 bases from V and 3 bases from J; junction bases left unmatched: 9. Looked up from germline, CDR1 is SQVTM and CDR2 is ANQGSEA. The CDR3 is made up of 14 amino acids. TCRdb re-called the 5' RACE reads with MiXCR, one entry per CDR3 protein. The repertoire includes around 26,000 distinct CDR3 sequences, approximately 9% of them detected once, and 7.7% sits in the top ten. The rearrangement joins TRBV29-1 to TRBJ2-3, with 7 nucleotides matching TRBD2. The source was lung tumor tissue, collected at surgery. The source is a male donor with early-stage non-small cell lung cancer. The CDR3 sequence: CSVPREGRTDTQYF. Here the CDR3 DNA reads TGCAGCGTCCCCAGGGAGGGGAGGACAGATACGCAGTATTTT.